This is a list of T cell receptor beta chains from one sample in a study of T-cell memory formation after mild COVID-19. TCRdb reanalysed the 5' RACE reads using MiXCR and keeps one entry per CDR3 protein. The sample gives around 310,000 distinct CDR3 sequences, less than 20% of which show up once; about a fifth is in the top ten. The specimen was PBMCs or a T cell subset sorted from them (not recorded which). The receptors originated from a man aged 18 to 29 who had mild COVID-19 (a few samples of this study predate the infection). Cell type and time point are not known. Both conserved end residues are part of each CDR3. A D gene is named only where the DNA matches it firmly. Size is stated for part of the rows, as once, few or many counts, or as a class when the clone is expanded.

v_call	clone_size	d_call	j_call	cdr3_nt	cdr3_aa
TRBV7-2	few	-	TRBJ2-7	TGTGCCAGCAGGGAAGGGGTTTACTCCTACGAGCAGTACTTC	CASREGVYSYEQYF
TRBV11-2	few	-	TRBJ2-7	TGTGCCAGCAGCCCCATTCGCTCAAACTACGAGCAGTACTTC	CASSPIRSNYEQYF
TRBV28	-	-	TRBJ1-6	TGTGCCAGCAGTTTAAGGGATTCACCCCTCCACTTT	CASSLRDSPLHF
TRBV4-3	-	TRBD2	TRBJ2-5	TGCGCCAGCAGCCAAGGAGCGGGGACGGGAGAGACCCAGTACTTC	CASSQGAGTGETQYF
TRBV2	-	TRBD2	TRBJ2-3	TGTGCCAGCAGGAACAGACTAGCGGGGGCCTCCACAGATACGCAGTATTTT	CASRNRLAGASTDTQYF
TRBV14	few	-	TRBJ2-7	TGTGCCAGCAGCCACGGACTGACCAGCAATTACGAGCAGTACTTC	CASSHGLTSNYEQYF
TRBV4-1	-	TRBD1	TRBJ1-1	TGCGCCAGCAGCCAAACGACAGGGGCGAACACTGAAGCTTTCTTT	CASSQTTGANTEAFF
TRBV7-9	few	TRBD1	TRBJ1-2	TGTGCCAGCAGCCATACGCCCGCACAGGGGGACGGCTACACCTTC	CASSHTPAQGDGYTF
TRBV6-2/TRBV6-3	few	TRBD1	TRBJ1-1	TGTGCCAGCAAGTCCCGGACAGGGGCCTACATGAACACTGAAGCTTTCTTT	CASKSRTGAYMNTEAFF
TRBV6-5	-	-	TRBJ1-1	TGTGCCGGCTCCAGGGGACCGAACACTGAAGCTTTCTTT	CAGSRGPNTEAFF
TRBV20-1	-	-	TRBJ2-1	TGCAGTGCTTTGGGACGGGCACGCTCCTACAATGAGCAGTTCTTC	CSALGRARSYNEQFF
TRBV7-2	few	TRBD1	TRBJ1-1	TGTGCCAGCAGGGAAAAAGGGGGCGGAAGGCCTGAAGCTTTCTTT	CASREKGGGRPEAFF
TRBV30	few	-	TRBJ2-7	TGTGCCCTCAACCCGGCGTATCAGGCTAGCGAGCAGTACTTC	CALNPAYQASEQYF
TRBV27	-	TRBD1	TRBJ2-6	TGTGCCAGCAGCACACCGACAGGGGTTAAGTCTGGGGCCAACTTCCTGACTTTC	CASSTPTGVKSGANFLTF
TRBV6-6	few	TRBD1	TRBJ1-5	TGTGCCAGCACGGGACAGGGTCATCAGCCCCAGCATTTT	CASTGQGHQPQHF
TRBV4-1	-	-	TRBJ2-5	TGCGCCAGCAGCCAAGTACGCGGGGGCACCCAAGAGACCCAGTACTTC	CASSQVRGGTQETQYF
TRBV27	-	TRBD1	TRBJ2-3	TGTGCCAGCAGTTTATTAGGACAGGGGGCAGCAGATACGCAGTATTTT	CASSLLGQGAADTQYF
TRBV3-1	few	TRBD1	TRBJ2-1	TGTGCCAGCAGCCTGAGGGGGCAATCCTACAATGAGCAGTTCTTC	CASSLRGQSYNEQFF
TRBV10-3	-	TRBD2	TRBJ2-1	TGTGCCATCAGTGACCCTAGCGGGGGTACGGGTTACAATGAGCAGTTCTTC	CAISDPSGGTGYNEQFF
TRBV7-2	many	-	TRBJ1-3	TGTGCCAGCAGCTTGAACACGGTTGCTGTTAGCTCTGGAAACACCATATATTTT	CASSLNTVAVSSGNTIYF
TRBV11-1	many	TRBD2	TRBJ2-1	TGTGCCAGCAGCGCGCTAGCGGGGTCGTACAATGAGCAGTTCTTC	CASSALAGSYNEQFF
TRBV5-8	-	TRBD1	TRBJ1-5	TGTGCCAGCAGGGAATACAGGGGTGGCAATCAGCCCCAGCATTTT	CASREYRGGNQPQHF
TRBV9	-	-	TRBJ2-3	TGTGCCAGCAGCGTAGCTACGAGGGGGAAAAGCACAGATACGCAGTATTTT	CASSVATRGKSTDTQYF
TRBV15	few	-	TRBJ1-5	TGTGCCACCAGCAGAGCCCACGAGGGGAAGCCCCAGCATTTT	CATSRAHEGKPQHF
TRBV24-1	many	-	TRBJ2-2	TGTGCCGCTGGGCGGACAGACACCGGGGAGCTGTTTTTT	CAAGRTDTGELFF
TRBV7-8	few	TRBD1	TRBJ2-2	TGTGCCAGCAGCTTTCGCCCTTTGGGACAGGGCACCGGGGAGCTGTTTTTT	CASSFRPLGQGTGELFF
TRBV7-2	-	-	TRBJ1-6	TGTGCCAGCAGCTTGAGTCGGCCGACTAATTCACCCCTCCACTTT	CASSLSRPTNSPLHF
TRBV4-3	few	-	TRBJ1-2	TGCGCCAGCAGCCAAGTAGCTGTAGGAAACCTCTATGGCTACACCTTC	CASSQVAVGNLYGYTF
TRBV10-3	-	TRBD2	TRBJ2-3	TGTGCCATCAGCGCTTTCTCTAGCGGGGGGGTCCAGTATTTT	CAISAFSSGGVQYF
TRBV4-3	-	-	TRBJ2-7	TGCGCCAGCAGCCAGGGAATGTTAGCTGCCTACGAGCAGTACTTC	CASSQGMLAAYEQYF
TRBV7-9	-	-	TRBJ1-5	TGTGCCAGCAGCATAGGGACCGACTACCTGCATTTT	CASSIGTDYLHF
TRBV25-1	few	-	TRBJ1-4	TGTGCCAGCAGCCTCGGGGGCCGAGAAAAACTGTTTTTT	CASSLGGREKLFF
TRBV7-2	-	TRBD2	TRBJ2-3	TGTGCCACCAGAAGGGGACTAGCGGGCACAGATACGCAGTATTTT	CATRRGLAGTDTQYF
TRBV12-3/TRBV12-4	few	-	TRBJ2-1	TGTGCCAGCAGTTTTCAGGGCAATGAGCAGTTCTTC	CASSFQGNEQFF
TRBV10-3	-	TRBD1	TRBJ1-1	TGTGCCACAGGACAGGAGGAGAACACTGAAGCTTTCTTT	CATGQEENTEAFF
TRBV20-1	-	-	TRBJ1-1	TGCAGTGCTAGGGCGCCTCTCCGCCCGGGGACTGAAGCTTTCTTT	CSARAPLRPGTEAFF
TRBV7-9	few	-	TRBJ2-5	TGTGCCAGCAGCTTAGGCGCGCCACCGGAGACCCAGTACTTC	CASSLGAPPETQYF
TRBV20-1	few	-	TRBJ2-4	TGCAGTGCTAGAGAGGGTCTGACTGACTTAGCCAAAAACATTCAGTACTTC	CSAREGLTDLAKNIQYF
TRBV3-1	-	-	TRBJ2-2	TGTGCCAGCAGCCGGAGTAACACCGGGGAGCTGTTTTTT	CASSRSNTGELFF
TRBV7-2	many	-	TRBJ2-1	TGTGCCAGCAGCTTAGAGGTCACCTACAATGAGCAGTTCTTC	CASSLEVTYNEQFF
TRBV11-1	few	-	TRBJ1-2	TGTGCCAGCAGCTTATACGGCTCCCCTTATGGCTACACCTTC	CASSLYGSPYGYTF
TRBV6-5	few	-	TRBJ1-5	TGTGCCAGCAGTTACTGGAGACGGCCTCCCCAGCATTTT	CASSYWRRPPQHF
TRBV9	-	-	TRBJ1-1	TGTGCCAGCAGCGTAGGGAGTAGGACTGAAGCTTTCTTT	CASSVGSRTEAFF
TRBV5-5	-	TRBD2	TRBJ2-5	TGTGCCAGCAGCTTCGGTAGCGGGAAATGGGAGGAGACCCAGTACTTC	CASSFGSGKWEETQYF
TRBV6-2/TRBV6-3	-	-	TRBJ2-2	TGTGCCGGCCTCGGCCGGAACACCGGGGAGCTGTTTTTT	CAGLGRNTGELFF
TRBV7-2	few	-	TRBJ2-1	TGTGCCAGCAGCTTAGAGTTTAGCGGGCAGTTCTTC	CASSLEFSGQFF
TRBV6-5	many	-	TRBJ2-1	TGTGCCAGCAGTTACTCGCGGGTCCATGAGCAGTTCTTC	CASSYSRVHEQFF
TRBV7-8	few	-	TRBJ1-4	TGTGCCAGCAGCTTAGTAGAGTCGTTCGGAAAACTGTTTTTT	CASSLVESFGKLFF
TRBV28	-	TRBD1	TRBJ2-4	TGTGCCAGCAGTTTCGGGACAGGCCCTACGGTCATTCAGTACTTC	CASSFGTGPTVIQYF
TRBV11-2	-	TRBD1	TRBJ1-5	TGTGCCAGCAGCTTAGGGAGACAGGGGGGACAGCCCCAGCATTTT	CASSLGRQGGQPQHF
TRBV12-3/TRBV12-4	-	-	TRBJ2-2	TGTGCCAGCAGTCCCCAAGCGGGCGCGAACACCGGGGAGCTGTTTTTT	CASSPQAGANTGELFF
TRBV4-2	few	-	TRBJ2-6	TGTGCCAGCAGCCAAGAGCCCACCCTTGGGGCCAACGTCCTGACTTTC	CASSQEPTLGANVLTF
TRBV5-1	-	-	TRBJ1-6	TGCGCCAGCAGCTTAGTCGCAGGGGCCGATAATTCACCCCTCCACTTT	CASSLVAGADNSPLHF
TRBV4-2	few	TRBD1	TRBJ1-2	TGTGCCAGTCAAGACAGGGGGCATGGCTACACCTTC	CASQDRGHGYTF
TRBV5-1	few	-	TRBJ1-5	TGCGCCAGCAGCCGGAGACAGGAGGGCGGCGGACAGCCCCAGCATTTT	CASSRRQEGGGQPQHF
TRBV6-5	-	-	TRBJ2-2	TGTGCCAGCAGTTACCTAGGCGGGGAGCTGTTTTTT	CASSYLGGELFF
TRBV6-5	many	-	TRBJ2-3	TGTGCCAGCAGTGACACAGATACGCAGTATTTT	CASSDTDTQYF
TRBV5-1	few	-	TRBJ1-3	TGCGCCAGCAGCTTGAGTCCCCAAGGGGACACCATATATTTT	CASSLSPQGDTIYF
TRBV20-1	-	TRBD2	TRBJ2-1	TGCAGTGCCCGGACTAGCGGGGTTAATCCCTACAATGAGCAGTTCTTC	CSARTSGVNPYNEQFF
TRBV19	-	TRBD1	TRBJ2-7	TGTGCCAGTAGTAGGGACAGGATCCTCCACGAGCAGTACTTC	CASSRDRILHEQYF